This paragraph reports one T cell receptor beta chain. This specimen belongs to a study of blood T cell repertoires in COVID-19. For the study at large: From the United States, Italy and Spain came samples of acute and convalescent COVID-19.

Trimming pared 3 bases from V and 4 bases from J, leaving 16 bases between. Per the germline V gene, CDR1 is MNHNS and CDR2 is SASEGT. The CDR3 loop spans 16 amino acids. The method was immunoSEQ multiplex PCR; TCRdb's version includes in-frame clones alone and lacks a portion of them. The profile shows about 300,000 clones, 90% of them singletons. The source material was peripheral blood. V usage is TRBV6-1 and J usage is TRBJ1-3; D not certain. This TCR was sampled from a woman aged 45-59 years with COVID-19, enrolled during active disease. CDR3 residues: CASSEEVRRAGNTIYF. CDR3 nucleotides: TGTGCCAGCAGTGAGGAGGTCCGGCGGGCGGGAAACACCATATATTTT.